This T cell receptor (beta chain) was captured by sequencing in a study of blood T cell repertoires in COVID-19. At the level of the study: Both acute and convalescent COVID-19 samples were obtained from the United States, Italy and Spain. T cells, B-cell-depleted T cells, or PBMCs supplied cDNA or gDNA.

Germline V lookup: CDR1 SGHTA, CDR2 FQGNSA. Germline trimming cut 1 base from V and 5 bases from J; bases unmatched to any gene: 8. The CDR3 covers 17 residues. The participants were between about 18 and 95 years old and came from about two dozen US areas. Donors in Cohort 3 counted as recovered after two negative PCRs, clearance, or symptom resolution. Measured with immunoSEQ multiplex PCR; TCRdb has only the in-frame clones, and not every one. The table has 250,000 or so clones, around 81% seen once; the top ten hold roughly 3.2%. Sequenced: PBMCs or T cells enriched from blood (not recorded which). V usage is TRBV7-2 and J usage is TRBJ1-5, with 10 positions matching TRBD1. The clonotype originates from a man aged 50-59 years who had recovered from COVID-19. The CDR3 DNA reads TGTGCCAGCAGCTTAGGAGGGGGACAGGGGCTTTATCAGCCCCAGCATTTT. Its translation is CASSLGGGQGLYQPQHF.